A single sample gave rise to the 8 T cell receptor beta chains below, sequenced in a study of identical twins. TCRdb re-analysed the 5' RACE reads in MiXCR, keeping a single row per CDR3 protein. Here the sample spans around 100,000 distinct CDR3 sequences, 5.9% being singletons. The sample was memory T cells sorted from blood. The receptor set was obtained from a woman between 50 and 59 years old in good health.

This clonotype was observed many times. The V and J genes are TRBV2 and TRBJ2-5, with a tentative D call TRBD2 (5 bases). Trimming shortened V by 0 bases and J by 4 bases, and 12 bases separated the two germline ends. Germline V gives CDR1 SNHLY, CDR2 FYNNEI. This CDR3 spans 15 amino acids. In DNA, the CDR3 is TGTGCCAGCAGTGAAGCATCGGCGGGTAGAGAGACCCAGTACTTC. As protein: CASSEASAGRETQYF.

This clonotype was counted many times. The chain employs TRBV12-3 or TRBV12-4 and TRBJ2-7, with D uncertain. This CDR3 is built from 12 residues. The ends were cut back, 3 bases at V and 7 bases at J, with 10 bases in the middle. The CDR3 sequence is CASSLGFGEQYV. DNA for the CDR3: TGTGCCAGCAGTTTGGGGTTTGGAGAGCAGTACGTC.

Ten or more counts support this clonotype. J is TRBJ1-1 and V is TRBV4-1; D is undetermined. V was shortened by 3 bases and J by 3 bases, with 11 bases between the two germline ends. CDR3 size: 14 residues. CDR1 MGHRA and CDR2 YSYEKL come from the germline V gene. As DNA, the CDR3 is TGCGCCAGCAGCCACGCCGGGCTGGACACTGAAGCTTTCTTT. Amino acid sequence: CASSHAGLDTEAFF.

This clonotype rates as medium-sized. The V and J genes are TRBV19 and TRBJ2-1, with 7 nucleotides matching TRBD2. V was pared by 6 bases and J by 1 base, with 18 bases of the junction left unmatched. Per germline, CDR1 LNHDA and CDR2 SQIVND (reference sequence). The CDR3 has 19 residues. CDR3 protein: CASRGGGPLIGDSYNEQFF. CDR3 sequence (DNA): TGTGCCAGTAGGGGGGGGGGTCCCTTAATTGGGGATTCCTACAATGAGCAGTTCTTC.

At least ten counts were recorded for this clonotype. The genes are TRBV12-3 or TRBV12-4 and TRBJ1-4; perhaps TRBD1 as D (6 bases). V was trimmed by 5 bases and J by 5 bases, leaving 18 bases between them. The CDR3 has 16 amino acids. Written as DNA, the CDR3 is TGTGCCAGCAGTGCTTCGCAGGGGACTCGGAATGAAAAACTGTTTTTT. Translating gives CASSASQGTRNEKLFF.

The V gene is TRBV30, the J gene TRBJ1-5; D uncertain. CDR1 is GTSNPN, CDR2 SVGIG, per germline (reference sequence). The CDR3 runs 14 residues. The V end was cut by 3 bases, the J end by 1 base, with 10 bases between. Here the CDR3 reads CAWSVAGSNQPQHF. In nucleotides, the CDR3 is TGTGCCTGGAGCGTGGCCGGCAGCAATCAGCCCCAGCATTTT.

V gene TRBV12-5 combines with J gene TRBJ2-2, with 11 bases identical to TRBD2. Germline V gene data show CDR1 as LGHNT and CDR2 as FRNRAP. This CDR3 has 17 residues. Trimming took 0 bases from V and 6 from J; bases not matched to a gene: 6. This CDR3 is CASGLVTSGSRSGELFF. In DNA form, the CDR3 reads TGTGCTAGTGGTTTGGTCACTAGCGGGAGTAGATCCGGGGAGCTGTTTTTT.

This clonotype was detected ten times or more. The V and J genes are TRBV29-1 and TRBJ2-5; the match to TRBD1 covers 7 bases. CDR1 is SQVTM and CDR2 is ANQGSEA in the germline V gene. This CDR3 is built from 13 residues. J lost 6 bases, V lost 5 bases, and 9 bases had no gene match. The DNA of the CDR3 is TGCAGCGTTAGCCCAGACAGGGCGAAGACCCAGTACTTC. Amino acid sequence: CSVSPDRAKTQYF.